These 5 T cell receptor beta chains came from one sample sequenced in a study of T cell responses to AZD1222 COVID-19 vaccine. The repertoire was sequenced with immunoSEQ multiplex PCR; TCRdb's copy has only in-frame clones and lacks some. This sample has about 130,000 clones; 90% occur once, and the top ten carry 6.9%. Specimen: peripheral blood, collected on day 0 of AZD1222 vaccination. These receptors were obtained from an adult in good health.

This clone showed up just once. The chain recombines TRBV7-6 with TRBJ1-3; TRBD1 matches at 9 bases. V lost 4 bases to trimming and J lost 7 bases; unmatched junction nucleotides: 17. This CDR3 contains 18 residues. CDR1 and CDR2 from the germline V gene are SGHVS and FNYEAQ. For the CDR3, the DNA is TGTGCCAGCAGCTCTCGTCCGGGGGGACAGGGTTTCGCCAACACCATATATTTT. This translates into CASSSRPGGQGFANTIYF.

The chain carries TRBV28 and TRBJ2-2; possible D gene TRBD1, 5 bases. Germline-derived CDR1 and CDR2 are MDHEN and SYDVKM. V dropped 2 bases and J dropped 7 bases, with 11 bases sitting between them. CDR3 length: 14 amino acids. CDR3 amino acids: CASSLQGIIGELFF. The CDR3 DNA follows: TGTGCCAGCAGTTTACAGGGAATCATCGGGGAGCTGTTTTTT.

V is TRBV9 and J is TRBJ1-5, with a weak D call TRBD1 (5 bases). CDR1 is SGDLS and CDR2 is YYNGEE in the germline V gene. V lost 2 bases and J lost 5, with 14 bases in between. This CDR3 is built from 15 residues. In DNA, the CDR3 is TGTGCCAGCAGCGTTGCCGGGACCCCCGATCAGCCCCAGCATTTT. Translation: CASSVAGTPDQPQHF.

The chain links TRBV6-1 to TRBJ2-1; TRBD1 agrees at 10 bases. The CDR3 is 14 residues long. The germline V gene encodes CDR1 MNHNS and CDR2 SASEGT. Trimming cost V 3 bases and J 7 bases; bases outside gene matches: 3. CDR3 protein: CASSDGTGVNEQFF. CDR3 coding DNA: TGTGCCAGCAGTGACGGGACAGGGGTGAATGAGCAGTTCTTC.

This clone appeared a single time. V and J are TRBV18 and TRBJ1-2; D might be TRBD1 (6 bases). The CDR3 sequence is 13 residues long. The germline gives CDR1 KGHSH, CDR2 LQKENI. The V and J ends lost 5 bases and 3 bases respectively, with 10 bases between them. CDR3 nucleotide sequence: TGTGCCAGCTCAGAGTCAGGGGACTATGGCTACACCTTC. It codes for CASSESGDYGYTF.